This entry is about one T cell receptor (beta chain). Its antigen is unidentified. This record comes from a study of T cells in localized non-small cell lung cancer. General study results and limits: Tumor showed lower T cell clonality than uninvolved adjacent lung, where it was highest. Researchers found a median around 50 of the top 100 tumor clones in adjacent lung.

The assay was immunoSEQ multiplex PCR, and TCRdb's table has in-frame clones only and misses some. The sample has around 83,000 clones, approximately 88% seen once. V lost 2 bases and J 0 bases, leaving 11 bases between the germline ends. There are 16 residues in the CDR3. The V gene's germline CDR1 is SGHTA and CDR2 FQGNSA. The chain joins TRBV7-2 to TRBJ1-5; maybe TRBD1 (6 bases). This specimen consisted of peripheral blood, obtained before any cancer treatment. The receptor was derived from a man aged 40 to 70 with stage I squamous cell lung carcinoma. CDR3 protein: CASSLQGRISNQPQHF. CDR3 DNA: TGTGCCAGCAGCTTACAGGGGAGGATTAGCAATCAGCCCCAGCATTTT.